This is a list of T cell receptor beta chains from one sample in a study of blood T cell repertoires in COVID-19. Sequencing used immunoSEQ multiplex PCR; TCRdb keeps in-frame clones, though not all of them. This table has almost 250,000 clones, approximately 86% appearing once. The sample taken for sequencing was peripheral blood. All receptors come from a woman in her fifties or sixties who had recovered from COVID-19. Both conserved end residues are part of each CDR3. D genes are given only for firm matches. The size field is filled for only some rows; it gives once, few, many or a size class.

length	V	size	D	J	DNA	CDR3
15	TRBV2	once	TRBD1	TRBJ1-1	TGTGCCAGCACCCGAACGCGACAGGGGGCGGCTGAAGCTTTCTTT	CASTRTRQGAAEAFF
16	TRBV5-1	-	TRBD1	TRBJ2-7	TGCGCCAGCAGCTTGGTGGGAACAGGGGCTTCCTACGAGCAGTACTTC	CASSLVGTGASYEQYF
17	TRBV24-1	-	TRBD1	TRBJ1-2	TGTGCCACCAGTGATAACCGACTCAGGGGGCCCTCCCAAGGCTACACCTTC	CATSDNRLRGPSQGYTF
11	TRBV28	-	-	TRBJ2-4	TGTGCCAGCGGCGGAGAAAACATTCAGTACTTC	CASGGENIQYF
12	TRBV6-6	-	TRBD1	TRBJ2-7	TGTGCCAGCAGTGGGACAGCTTACGAGCAGTACTTC	CASSGTAYEQYF
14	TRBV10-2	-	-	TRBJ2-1	TGCGCCAGCAGAACACAGGGTCAGTACAATGAGCAGTTCTTC	CASRTQGQYNEQFF
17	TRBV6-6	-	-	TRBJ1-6	TGTGCCAGCAGTCCCTCAGGGGCGAGCTCCTATAATTCACCCCTCCACTTT	CASSPSGASSYNSPLHF
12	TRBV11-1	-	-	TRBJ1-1	TGTGCCAGCAGCTTAGTAGGGACAGAAGCTTTCTTT	CASSLVGTEAFF
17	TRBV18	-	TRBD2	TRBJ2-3	TGTGCCAGCTCACCGCGTTCTAGCGGGGGACTCACAGATACGCAGTATTTT	CASSPRSSGGLTDTQYF
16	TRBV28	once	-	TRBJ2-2	TGTGCCAGCAGCTACTATGTAGGGGCCAGCACCGGGGAGCTGTTTTTT	CASSYYVGASTGELFF
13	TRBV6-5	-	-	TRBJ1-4	TGTGCCAGCAGGGACAGAGGGAGCACGAAACTGTTTTTT	CASRDRGSTKLFF
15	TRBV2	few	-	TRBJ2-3	TGTGCCAGCAGCAAAACAGCCTCTAGCACAGATACGCAGTATTTT	CASSKTASSTDTQYF
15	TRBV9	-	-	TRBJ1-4	TGTGCCACTCACGATTACAGGCTAACTAATGAAAAACTGTTTTTT	CATHDYRLTNEKLFF
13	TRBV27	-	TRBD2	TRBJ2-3	TGTGCCAGCAGACGACTAGCGGGGGATACGCAGTATTTT	CASRRLAGDTQYF
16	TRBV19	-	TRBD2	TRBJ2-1	TGTGCCAGTAGTATTCTAGCGGGTCCTTCCTACAATGAGCAGTTCTTC	CASSILAGPSYNEQFF
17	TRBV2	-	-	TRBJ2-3	TGTGCCAGCAGTGAGAGAGGCGGGGAGGAAGGGACAGATACGCAGTATTTT	CASSERGGEEGTDTQYF
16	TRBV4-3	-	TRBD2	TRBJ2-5	TGCGCCAGCAGCCAAGTTGCGGGGGGGGTACGAGAGACCCAGTACTTC	CASSQVAGGVRETQYF
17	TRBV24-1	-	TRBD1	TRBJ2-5	TGTGCCACCAGTGATCCCGGGACAGACAGGGGGGGGGAGACCCAGTACTTC	CATSDPGTDRGGETQYF
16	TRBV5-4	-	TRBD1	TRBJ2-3	TGTGCCAGCAGCAGCCGGGACAGAGGAGACACAGATACGCAGTATTTT	CASSSRDRGDTDTQYF
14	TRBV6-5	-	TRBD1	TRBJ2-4	TGTGCCAGCAGTTACCGTGAGGGGGCAAACATTCAGTACTTC	CASSYREGANIQYF
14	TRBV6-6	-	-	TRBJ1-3	TGTGCCAGCTCCCGAGACAGCTCTGGAAACACCATATATTTT	CASSRDSSGNTIYF
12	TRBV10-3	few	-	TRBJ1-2	TGTGCCATCAGAAAGGAGGGGTATGGCTACACCTTC	CAIRKEGYGYTF
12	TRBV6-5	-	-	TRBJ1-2	TGTGCCAGCAGTTACTCGGCGGGTGGCTACACCTTC	CASSYSAGGYTF
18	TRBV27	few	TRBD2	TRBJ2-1	TGTGCCAGCAGTTTATTCGGGACTGTAGCGGGCAGATACAATGAGCAGTTCTTC	CASSLFGTVAGRYNEQFF
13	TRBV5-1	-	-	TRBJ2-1	TGCGCCAGCAGCTTGAACGGCTACAATGAGCAGTTCTTC	CASSLNGYNEQFF
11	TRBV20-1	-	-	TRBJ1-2	TGCAGTGCTACCCCGGGCTATGGCTACACCTTC	CSATPGYGYTF
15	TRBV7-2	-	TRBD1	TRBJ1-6	TGTGCCAGCAGCCGCGGGACAGGGGGGGATTCACCCCTCCACTTT	CASSRGTGGDSPLHF
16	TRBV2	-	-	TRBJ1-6	TGTGCCAGCAGCCAAGGGGCAGCAGGAAGGAATTCACCCCTCCACTTT	CASSQGAAGRNSPLHF
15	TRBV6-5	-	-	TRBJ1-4	TGTGCCAGCAGTTACTCGAGAGGGTTCGGTGAAAAACTGTTTTTT	CASSYSRGFGEKLFF
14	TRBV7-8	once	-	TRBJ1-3	TGTGCCAGCAGCTTAGCCCAGCCGGCGGGCACCATATATTTT	CASSLAQPAGTIYF
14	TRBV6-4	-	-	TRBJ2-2	TGTGCCAGCAGTGTCGAGGTTATGACCGGGGAGCTGTTTTTT	CASSVEVMTGELFF
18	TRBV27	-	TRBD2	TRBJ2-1	TGTGCCAGCATTAAATCCCCAAGACTAGCGGGGAACTACAATGAGCAGTTCTTC	CASIKSPRLAGNYNEQFF
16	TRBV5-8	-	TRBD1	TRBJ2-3	TGTGCCAGCAGCTTGGGGCGGGACAGGGAACTGGATACGCAGTATTTT	CASSLGRDRELDTQYF
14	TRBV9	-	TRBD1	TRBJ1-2	TGTGCCAGCAGCGGGACAGGGGGTCCGGAAGGCTACACCTTC	CASSGTGGPEGYTF
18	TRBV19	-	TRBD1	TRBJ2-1	TGTGCCAGTAGTACACCGACAGGGCAACTATCCCGATACAATGAGCAGTTCTTC	CASSTPTGQLSRYNEQFF
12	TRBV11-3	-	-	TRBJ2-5	TGTGCCAGCAGTCAAAAAGCGGAGACCCAGTACTTC	CASSQKAETQYF
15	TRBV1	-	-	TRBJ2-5	TGCATCAGGGGAGCGGGGGGTCAGTACCAAGAGACCCAGTACTTC	CIRGAGGQYQETQYF
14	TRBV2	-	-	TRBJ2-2	TGTGCCAGCAGTGAATTGGGGGGTCGAGGGGAGCTGTTTTTT	CASSELGGRGELFF
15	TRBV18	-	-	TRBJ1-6	TGTGCCAGCTCACCAGTCGACAGCTTTGATTCACCCCTCCACTTT	CASSPVDSFDSPLHF
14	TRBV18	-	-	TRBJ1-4	TGTGCCAGCTCACCGACAGGAGTTAATGAAAAACTGTTTTTT	CASSPTGVNEKLFF
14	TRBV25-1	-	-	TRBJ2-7	TGTGCCAGCAGAGGGGACATAACCCCCTACGAGCAGTACTTC	CASRGDITPYEQYF
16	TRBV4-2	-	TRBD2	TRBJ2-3	TGTGCCAGCAGCCAAGAGTGGCTAGCGGGGACAGATACGCAGTATTTT	CASSQEWLAGTDTQYF
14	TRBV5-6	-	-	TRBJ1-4	TGTGCCAGCAGCTTGGGGGCAGGGAATGAAAAACTGTTTTTT	CASSLGAGNEKLFF
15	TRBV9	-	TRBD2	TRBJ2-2	TGTGCCAGCGGGAAGCGGGGGGGAGACACCGGGGAGCTGTTTTTT	CASGKRGGDTGELFF
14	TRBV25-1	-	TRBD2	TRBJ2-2	TGTGCCAGCAGTAAGCGGGGGGTAAACGGGGAGCTGTTTTTT	CASSKRGVNGELFF
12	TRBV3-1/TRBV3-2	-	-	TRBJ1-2	TGTGCCAGCAGCCAAGCGGGGTATGGCTACACCTTC	CASSQAGYGYTF
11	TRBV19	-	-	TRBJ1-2	TGTGCCAGTATTTGGGGGGATGGCTACACCTTC	CASIWGDGYTF